These 7 T cell receptor beta chains originate from one sample sequenced in a study of glioma-infiltrating T cells. Amplification of TCR alpha and beta CDR3 regions from RNA used iRepertoire nested multiplex PCR. TCRdb analysed the multiplex PCR reads with MiXCR anew, one entry per CDR3 protein. In the table there are around 120,000 distinct CDR3 sequences, around a quarter of which are singletons. What was sequenced was glioma tissue, nonneoplastic brain tissue, or PBMCs (not recorded which). Receptors originate from a human donor with low-grade glioma or glioblastoma, undergoing nonglioma brain surgery, or in good health (not recorded which).

About this clonotype: Germline and junction disagree at one end, which may indicate a read error. The rearrangement joins TRBV27 to TRBJ2-5; D might be TRBD1 (6 bases). The germline V gene encodes CDR1 MNHEY and CDR2 SMNVEV (reference sequence). The CDR3 consists of 13 residues. CDR3 amino acids: CASSFPGEETQCF. Here the CDR3 DNA reads TGTGCCAGCAGTTTCCCAGGGGAAGAGACCCAGTGCTTC.

The table lists this clonotype with many counts. The genes are TRBV20-1 and TRBJ2-5; the match to TRBD2 covers 11 bases. The germline V gene has CDR1 DFQATT and CDR2 SNEGSKA (reference sequence). The CDR3 extends over 14 amino acids. Germline trimming cut 0 bases from V and 4 bases from J; bases unmatched to any gene: 1. The CDR3 sequence: CSARDGTSGETQYF. CDR3 sequence (DNA): TGCAGTGCTAGAGATGGGACTAGCGGAGAGACCCAGTACTTC.

V usage is TRBV11-2 and J usage is TRBJ1-1; possibly TRBD1 for D (5 bases). From germline, CDR1 is SGHAT and CDR2 FQNNGV. Trimming took 4 bases from V and 1 from J, leaving 10 bases between them. This CDR3 has 14 amino acids. CDR3 DNA: TGTGCCAGCAGCTGGGGACCGAGGAACACTGAAGCTTTCTTT. Translation: CASSWGPRNTEAFF. The entire variable domain, with the rest obtained from reference TRBV11-2 and TRBJ1-1, is as follows: EAGVAQSPRYKIIEKRQSVAFWCNPISGHATLYWYQQILGQGPKLLIQFQNNGVVDDSQLPKDRFSAERLKGVDSTLKIQPAKLEDSAVYLCASSWGPRNTEAFFGQGTRLTVV.

This chain joins TRBV14 and TRBJ1-3, with D uncertain. Germline V gene lookup returns CDR1 SGHDN and CDR2 FVKESK. The CDR3 has 14 amino acids. Trimming took off 1 base at V and 6 bases at J, with 10 bases between the two ends. The CDR3 here is CASSQGQLENTIYF. In nucleotides, the CDR3 is TGTGCCAGCAGCCAAGGGCAGTTGGAAAACACCATATATTTT.

The chain links TRBV4-1 to TRBJ2-5; D may be TRBD2 (5 bases). V was trimmed by 0 bases and J by 1 base, leaving 12 bases between them. Germline assignment: CDR1 MGHRA and CDR2 YSYEKL. This CDR3 is built from 16 residues. The CDR3 is CASSQDGAVRQETQYF. CDR3 nucleotide sequence: TGCGCCAGCAGCCAAGACGGAGCGGTTCGCCAAGAGACCCAGTACTTC.

This clonotype is labeled as medium-sized. The chain joins TRBV6-2 or TRBV6-3 to TRBJ2-1; D unclear. Germline V gene lookup returns CDR1 MNHEY and CDR2 SVGEGT. This CDR3 comprises 14 residues. V was trimmed by 2 bases and J by 8 bases, leaving 13 bases between them. CDR3 residues: CASSYRRPIHEQFF. For the CDR3, the DNA is TGTGCCAGCAGTTACCGCCGGCCCATACATGAGCAGTTCTTC.

This clonotype was counted a few times. The V gene is TRBV14, the J gene TRBJ2-1; D is undetermined. This CDR3 comprises 15 residues. The germline gives CDR1 SGHDN, CDR2 FVKESK. V was cut by 1 base and J by 0 bases, with 7 bases left in between. Here the CDR3 reads CASSQVLSSYNEQFF. The DNA for the CDR3 is TGTGCCAGCAGCCAAGTGTTGAGCTCCTACAATGAGCAGTTCTTC.